The sequence of this TCR beta chain was determined in a study of cytomegalovirus exposure and HLA in healthy donors. The overall study: Earlier, approximately 190 million T cells were analyzed, and about 120 million unique TCR beta sequences were found among them.

Comment on this clone: Its antigen is unidentified.

In the PCR, 60 Vbeta and 13 Jbeta primers were used. The table came from immunoSEQ multiplex PCR; TCRdb's copy has only in-frame clones and leaves some out. The table has 130,000 or so clones, about 78% seen once. The V and J ends lost 5 bases and 3 bases respectively, with 13 bases between them. The germline V gene has CDR1 GTSNPN and CDR2 SVGIG (reference sequence). The CDR3 totals 13 residues. General study findings and limits: Later analysis identified a missense DCLRE1C variant that was linked to TCR beta V- and J-gene trimming. Presence/absence analyses assumed roughly uniform sequencing depth across donors, which may not hold. It was only CMV serostatus that was available as immune exposure information.

The chain has TRBV30 and TRBJ1-1; D gene unclear. This TCR derives from a female donor in good health and CMV-seronegative. Sequenced input: PBMCs. The CDR3 protein is CAWAGGGYTEAFF. The DNA of the CDR3 is TGTGCCTGGGCCGGAGGAGGGTACACTGAAGCTTTCTTT.